These T cell receptor beta chains were read from a single sample in a study of beta chain features in type 1 diabetes. Sequencing used immunoSEQ multiplex PCR; TCRdb keeps in-frame clones, though not all of them. The table lists around 450,000 clones, about an eighth of them singletons. The source material was naive CD4+ T cells from blood. The receptor source for this set is a woman aged 18-29 years in good health. Each CDR3 is given with its conserved first and last residue. A D gene is named only where the DNA matches it firmly. Rows give clone size only sometimes, using once, few, many, or a class for an expanded clone.

d_call,clone_size,j_call,v_call,cdr3_nt,cdr3_aa
-,few,TRBJ2-1,TRBV14,TGTGCCAGCAGCCTTTTGGGGTTTGAGCAGTTCTTC,CASSLLGFEQFF
-,-,TRBJ1-2,TRBV2,TGTGCCAGCACACCCGCTTCCGCAGGGGACTATGGCTACACCTTC,CASTPASAGDYGYTF
-,few,TRBJ2-3,TRBV7-8,TGTGCCAGCAGCTTAGTCCCGTTTGGGAGTAGGACAGATACGCAGTATTTT,CASSLVPFGSRTDTQYF
-,few,TRBJ1-2,TRBV4-1,TGCGCCAGCAGCCAAGTGGGCACGACAAAAAACTATGGCTACACCTTC,CASSQVGTTKNYGYTF
TRBD2,many,TRBJ2-1,TRBV15,TGTGCCACTAAGCGCACGGGGGGTGAGGAGCAGTTCTTC,CATKRTGGEEQFF
-,few,TRBJ1-3,TRBV28,TGTGCCAGCACCTCGACAGGCTATGGAAACACCATATATTTT,CASTSTGYGNTIYF
-,few,TRBJ1-2,TRBV5-1,TGCGCCAGCAGCTTGTCTGGCGGAGGATATGGCTACACCTTC,CASSLSGGGYGYTF
-,-,TRBJ2-5,TRBV6-5,TGTGCCAGCAGCCCTGGCCGAAACTCAGAGACCCAGTACTTC,CASSPGRNSETQYF
TRBD2,few,TRBJ2-3,TRBV27,TGTGCCAGCAGTTTATCGAAGAGCTACGCCACTAGCGGGAGGGCCACAGATACGCAGTATTTT,CASSLSKSYATSGRATDTQYF
-,-,TRBJ1-3,TRBV29-1,TGCAGCGTTTGGGGAACAGCATCTGGAAACACCATATATTTT,CSVWGTASGNTIYF
TRBD2,-,TRBJ2-5,TRBV6-1,TGTGCCAGCAGATTCCTAGCGGGAGAGACCCAGTACTTC,CASRFLAGETQYF
-,-,TRBJ2-4,TRBV11-1,TGTGCCAGCAGCCCAGGGCAGGAAAACATTCAGTACTTC,CASSPGQENIQYF
-,few,TRBJ2-3,TRBV18,TGTGCCAGCTCACAAGGACGACGAGATACGCAGTATTTT,CASSQGRRDTQYF
TRBD1,few,TRBJ2-5,TRBV7-3,TGTGCCAGCAGCTTGTACAGGGGCCGGACAGAGACCCAGTACTTC,CASSLYRGRTETQYF